The T cell receptor (beta chain) described here comes from a study of beta chain features in type 1 diabetes. Study results and caveats: TCRB CDR3s from Type 1 diabetes patients were moderately but significantly shorter in all four CD4+ subsets.

A remark on this clone: Its antigen is currently unknown.

The CDR3 length is 15 residues. Germline lookup yields CDR1 SGHTA and CDR2 FQGNSA. Between the trimmed V and J ends, which lost 0 bases and 3 bases, there was a span of 12 bases. Isolated RNA was reverse transcribed in full, so expressed TCRB transcripts were sequenced. Assay used: immunoSEQ multiplex PCR; TCRdb lists only in-frame clones, some missing. The sample has tens of thousands of clones, roughly 31% seen once. The source of this sequence is a young woman in good health. Sequencing input: stem cell memory CD4+ T cells from blood. V is TRBV7-2 and J is TRBJ2-7; no clear D gene. CDR3 amino acids: CASSLAFSEDYEQYF. DNA for the CDR3: TGTGCCAGCAGCTTAGCCTTCTCAGAAGACTACGAGCAGTACTTC.